This TCR beta chain derives from a study of CD8+ T cells in alopecia areata. Background on the study: Affected scalp percentage determined the severity score of treated patients.

Described treatment: oral pan-JAK inhibitor, 5-10 mg twice daily. The sorting of PBMCs gave CD4+ and CD8+ T cells. Points on this clone: Its antigen is currently unknown.

cDNA reverse transcribed from extracted RNA served as the sequencing template. Data came from immunoSEQ multiplex PCR; TCRdb stores just in-frame clones and leaves some out. The table records 270,000 or so clones, 55% to 75% of them present only once. General observations from the study: Numerous clones, expanded in lesions, remained in scalp and blood during tofacitinib. Tofacitinib delivered significant drops in scalp clonality and in expanded CD8+ clones among the top 100.

The sequenced sample was CD4+ T cells sorted from blood, obtained at week 24, from a patient treated with tofacitinib. The receptor was derived from a human donor with alopecia areata.

CDR3 loop: CASSQDLRQGQETQYF. CDR3 nucleotide sequence: TGCGCCAGCAGCCAAGATCTTCGACAGGGCCAAGAGACCCAGTACTTC. The rearrangement uses TRBV4-3 and TRBJ2-5; 7 bases are shared with TRBD1. Germline values: CDR1 LGHNA, CDR2 YSLEER. The CDR3 totals 16 residues. V gave up 0 bases and J gave up 1 base; unmatched junction bases: 5.